The 5 T cell receptor beta chains reported below all come from one sample, sequenced in a study of T cells after yellow fever vaccination. TCRdb reanalysed the 5' RACE reads using MiXCR and keeps one entry per CDR3 protein. The sample shows about 400,000 distinct CDR3 sequences, approximately 10% of them seen only once. This material consisted of PBMCs, taken on the day of the first yellow fever vaccination. The source is a man aged 18 to 30 who received the YFV17D yellow fever vaccine.

V usage is TRBV7-3 and J usage is TRBJ2-3, with D perhaps given as TRBD1 or TRBD2 (7 bases each). The CDR3 contains 16 residues. Germline loops: CDR1 SGHTA, CDR2 FQGTGA. V dropped 2 bases and J dropped 2 bases, with 14 bases sitting between them. CDR3 sequence reads: CASSLQGGPDTDTQYF. In DNA form, the CDR3 reads TGTGCCAGCAGCTTACAGGGGGGGCCCGACACAGATACGCAGTATTTT.

This clonotype was seen more than once but under ten times. This chain joins TRBV11-2 and TRBJ2-3, with a possible D match to TRBD1 (7 bases). The V gene lost 5 bases and the J gene lost 2 bases, with 14 bases spanning the gap. Germline-derived CDR1 and CDR2 are SGHAT and FQNNGV. The CDR3 contains 15 residues. This CDR3 is CASSPTGDSTDTQYF. In DNA form, the CDR3 reads TGTGCCAGCAGCCCTACAGGGGACTCCACAGATACGCAGTATTTT.

The table lists this clonotype with a few counts. This sequence joins TRBV5-1 and TRBJ2-5, with 7 bases aligning to TRBD1. CDR1 is SGHRS and CDR2 is YFSETQ in the germline V gene. The trim removed 4 bases at V and 3 bases at J, leaving 9 bases unmatched. The CDR3 loop spans 15 amino acids. CDR3 amino acids: CASSLWYGTEETQYF. The CDR3 DNA follows: TGCGCCAGCAGCCTTTGGTATGGGACAGAAGAGACCCAGTACTTC.

The table lists this clonotype with a few counts. The chain couples TRBV6-5 to TRBJ1-2; D is ambiguous. V was pared by 2 bases and J by 5 bases, with 15 bases between. Germline lookup yields CDR1 MNHEY and CDR2 SVGAGI. This CDR3 is built from 15 residues. The CDR3 here is CASSYKAVGTYGYTF. DNA of the CDR3: TGTGCCAGCAGTTACAAGGCAGTCGGTACTTATGGCTACACCTTC.

The chain recombines TRBV20-1 with TRBJ1-3; TRBD1 might be the D (6 bases). The germline CDR1 and CDR2 sequences are DFQATT and SNEGSKA (reference sequence). The ends were cut back, 5 bases at V and 3 bases at J, with 14 bases in the middle. The CDR3 length is 14 residues. In DNA, the CDR3 is TGCAGTGCTGAAAGGGGGTCGAGTGGAAACACCATATATTTT. Residues: CSAERGSSGNTIYF.